The 24 T cell receptor beta chains in this list originate from one sample, sequenced in a study of PD-1 blockade in classical Hodgkin lymphoma. Repertoires were generated with immunoSEQ multiplex PCR, while TCRdb's copy carries only in-frame clones and drops some. The sample lists about 18,000 clones, around 79% occurring once. The sample's time point: cycle 4 day 1 (C4D1), after six to seven weeks of nivolumab. There was relapse after autologous stem cell transplantation in every patient, and there was variation in brentuximab vedotin exposure. Thawed PBMCs were the source of CD4+ T cells, purified by magnetic negative selection. The sequences come from CD4+ T cells from blood, collected before the fourth cycle of nivolumab. Source of these receptors: a human donor with classical Hodgkin lymphoma.

In DNA form, the CDR3 reads TGTGCCAGCTCACCCAGGACAGGGACTCTTTCTGGGGCCAACGTCCTGACTTTC. This gives the protein CASSPRTGTLSGANVLTF. The J gene is TRBJ2-6, the V gene TRBV18; TRBD1 matches 8 bases. J was trimmed by 1 base and V by 3 bases; bases with no gene match: 8. Germline-derived CDR1 and CDR2 are KGHSH and LQKENI. The CDR3 covers 18 residues. Filled out from reference TRBV18 and TRBJ2-6, the complete variable domain reads NAGVMQNPRHLVRRRGQEARLRCSPMKGHSHVYWYRQLPEEGLKFMVYLQKENIIDESGMPKERFSAEFPKEGPSILRIQQVVRGDSAAYFCASSPRTGTLSGANVLTFGAGSRLTVL.

This clone was seen more than once but under ten times. The rearrangement joins TRBV19 to TRBJ2-6; a weak D match, TRBD1 (6 bases). Germline V gene data show CDR1 as LNHDA and CDR2 as SQIVND (reference sequence). The CDR3 is 14 residues long. V lost 6 bases to trimming and J lost 3 bases, with 9 bases between them. The CDR3 DNA is TGTGCCAGTAGCTACAGGGTTGGGGCCAACGTCCTGACTTTC. Its translation: CASSYRVGANVLTF.

The chain couples TRBV2 to TRBJ2-3; D is uncertain. Between the trimmed V and J ends, which lost 3 bases and 3 bases, there was a span of 10 bases. The CDR3 contains 14 residues. Germline CDR1 is SNHLY and CDR2 is FYNNEI. The CDR3 coding sequence is TGTGCCAGCAGTGACGATGCTGGTACAGATACGCAGTATTTT. This encodes CASSDDAGTDTQYF.

This chain joins TRBV30 and TRBJ2-5; D unclear. There are 13 residues in the CDR3. Germline-derived CDR1 and CDR2 are GTSNPN and SVGIG (reference sequence). Trimming removed 2 bases at V and 3 bases at J, with 10 bases between. The CDR3 DNA reads as TGTGCCTGGAGTCGCCTGAGAGAAGAGACCCAGTACTTC. Its translation: CAWSRLREETQYF.

The chain is built from TRBV5-1 and TRBJ1-6; D is perhaps TRBD1 (6 bases). The CDR3 runs 15 residues. The V end lost 2 bases, the J end lost 7 bases, and 13 bases lay between the germline ends. The germline V gene has CDR1 SGHRS and CDR2 YFSETQ. The CDR3 nucleotides are TGCGCCAGCAGCTTAGGCGCGACAGGAAATTCACCCCTCCACTTT. It specifies CASSLGATGNSPLHF.

The gene calls are TRBV5-6 and TRBJ2-7; 7 bases map to TRBD1. This CDR3 region has 15 residues. With V trimmed by 3 bases and J by 0 bases, 6 bases remained unmatched. Germline CDR1 and CDR2: SGHDT and YYEEEE. The DNA for the CDR3 is TGTGCCAGCAGCTGGGACAGCCCGACCTCCTACGAGCAGTACTTC. It translates to CASSWDSPTSYEQYF. The full variable domain, rest sourced from reference TRBV5-6 and TRBJ2-7, is DAGVTQSPTHLIKTRGQQVTLRCSPKSGHDTVSWYQQALGQGPQFIFQYYEEEERQRGNFPDRFSGHQFPNYSSELNVNALLLGDSALYLCASSWDSPTSYEQYFGPGTRLTVT.

The J gene is TRBJ1-6, the V gene TRBV27, with 11 bases lining up with TRBD1. CDR1 MNHEY and CDR2 SMNVEV come from the germline V gene (reference sequence). The trim removed 4 bases at V and 9 bases at J, leaving 5 bases unmatched. The CDR3 is 15 residues long. CDR3 DNA: TGTGCCAGCAGTTCATGGACAGGGGGCGTTTCACCCCTCCACTTT. It codes for CASSSWTGGVSPLHF.

By sample fraction, this clone is medium-sized. The rearrangement joins TRBV28 to TRBJ1-2; 9 bases align to TRBD1. The V gene's germline CDR1 is MDHEN and CDR2 SYDVKM. This CDR3 spans 16 amino acids. With 5 bases clipped from V and 3 bases from J, the junction kept 10 bases outside the gene matches. The CDR3 sequence: CASSPSGTGWDYGYTF. CDR3 DNA sequence: TGTGCCAGCAGTCCCAGCGGGACAGGGTGGGACTATGGCTACACCTTC.

V gene TRBV7-8 combines with J gene TRBJ2-6, with D tentatively TRBD2 (6 bases). The CDR3 contains 18 residues. V lost 1 base and J lost 2, with 15 bases in between. Germline CDR1 and CDR2: SGHVS and FQNEAQ. CDR3 bases: TGTGCCAGCAGCTTAGAGGTCGGTTCGGGGGCTGGGGCCAACGTCCTGACTTTC. Amino acids: CASSLEVGSGAGANVLTF.

The table lists this clone with a count of one. The chain recombines TRBV4-1 with TRBJ2-5; perhaps TRBD1 as D (5 bases). V gave up 0 bases and J gave up 2 bases, with 16 bases separating them. Germline V CDR1 and CDR2: MGHRA, YSYEKL. This CDR3 comprises 17 residues. For the CDR3, the DNA is TGCGCCAGCAGCCAAGATCCTGGGGCAAACCCTCAAGAGACCCAGTACTTC. Amino acids: CASSQDPGANPQETQYF.

The gene calls are TRBV6-1 and TRBJ2-3; D is unclear. This CDR3 comprises 17 residues. V was clipped by 3 bases and J by 4 bases, with 20 bases between them. CDR1 is MNHNS, CDR2 SASEGT, per germline. The CDR3 nucleotides are TGTGCCAGCAGTGACAGCCGGGCCCTTCTTCGTGCAGATACGCAGTATTTT. It codes for CASSDSRALLRADTQYF.

In its sample, this clone is medium-sized (0.01 to 0.1%). The rearrangement links TRBV11-2 to TRBJ2-5, with a tentative D call TRBD2 (7 bases). CDR1 and CDR2 (germline): SGHAT, FQNNGV. The germline V and J ends were trimmed by 4 bases and 4 bases, with 16 bases remaining between them. The CDR3 contains 15 residues. The CDR3 is CASSSRSGGRETQYF. The CDR3 nucleotides are TGTGCCAGCAGCTCCAGGTCCGGGGGGCGAGAGACCCAGTACTTC.

Only one count was recorded for this clone. V is TRBV11-2 and J is TRBJ2-5, with TRBD2 matching 10 bases. The CDR3 sequence is 13 residues long. V dropped 8 bases and J dropped 5; count of bases not matched to a gene: 5. Germline V CDR1 and CDR2: SGHAT, FQNNGV. The chain's CDR3 is CASERGGRETQYF. In DNA form, the CDR3 reads TGTGCCAGCGAGCGGGGGGGACGTGAGACCCAGTACTTC.

The chain employs TRBV28 and TRBJ1-6; 7 nucleotides align to TRBD1. CDR1 is MDHEN, CDR2 SYDVKM, per germline. Germline trimming cut 6 bases from V and 6 bases from J; bases unmatched to any gene: 5. The length of the CDR3 is 14 residues. The CDR3 DNA reads TGTGCCAGCAGCCCAGGGGGTCTTAATTCACCCCTCCACTTT. Its translation is CASSPGGLNSPLHF.

This clone was seen a handful of times. The genes are TRBV7-6 and TRBJ2-2; TRBD1 agrees at 7 bases. The CDR3 is 15 residues long. After removal of 3 bases from V and 6 bases from J, the junction contained 7 bases not matched to a gene. Germline lookup yields CDR1 SGHVS and CDR2 FNYEAQ. The CDR3 region has the DNA TGTGCCAGCAGCTTGGAAGGACAGGCCTCCGGGGAGCTGTTTTTT. It yields the protein CASSLEGQASGELFF.

This chain links TRBV2 with TRBJ2-5; unclear D gene. This CDR3 has 13 residues. Germline V gene lookup returns CDR1 SNHLY and CDR2 FYNNEI. V was pared by 3 bases and J by 1 base, with 6 bases between. The CDR3 DNA reads TGTGCCAGCAGTGAGCTATTCCAAGAGACCCAGTACTTC. It codes for CASSELFQETQYF.

V usage is TRBV4-1 and J usage is TRBJ1-2; D ambiguous. The CDR3 is 16 amino acids. The germline V gene has CDR1 MGHRA and CDR2 YSYEKL. The V and J ends lost 0 bases and 1 base respectively, with 12 bases between them. The CDR3 bases are TGCGCCAGCAGCCAAGACAACATGGCCCTTAACTATGGCTACACCTTC. Its translation: CASSQDNMALNYGYTF.

The CDR3 sequence is CASSPYSGGPFLTQYF. The CDR3 DNA is TGTGCCAGCAGCCCGTATTCGGGGGGCCCTTTTCTTACGCAGTATTTT. The J gene is TRBJ2-3, the V gene TRBV13; tentative D call: TRBD2 (7 bases). Germline V gene lookup returns CDR1 PRHDT and CDR2 FYEKMQ (reference sequence). CDR3 length: 16 amino acids. The V and J ends lost 5 bases and 8 bases respectively, with 23 bases between them.

This clone was picked up one time. The chain carries TRBV5-6 and TRBJ2-5; a possible D gene is TRBD1 (5 bases). CDR3 size: 14 residues. The V gene's germline CDR1 is SGHDT and CDR2 YYEEEE. V shed 2 bases and J shed 4 bases, with 12 bases lying between them. The CDR3 sequence: CASSFYKGSETQYF. The CDR3 DNA sequence: TGTGCCAGCAGCTTTTATAAGGGGTCAGAGACCCAGTACTTC.

The rearrangement links TRBV5-6 to TRBJ2-1; D gene uncertain. Deletions cut 4 bases from V and 8 bases from J, with 28 bases between. The CDR3 has 18 residues. From germline, CDR1 is SGHDT and CDR2 YYEEEE. CDR3 loop: CASSSTFDGVDGHYEQFF. The CDR3 region has the DNA TGTGCCAGCAGCAGTACCTTTGACGGCGTCGACGGTCACTATGAGCAGTTCTTC.

The J gene is TRBJ2-7, the V gene TRBV7-9; D is unresolved. Germline V lookup: CDR1 SEHNR, CDR2 FQNEAQ (reference sequence). Between the trimmed V and J ends, which lost 5 bases and 3 bases, there was a span of 14 bases. The CDR3 runs to 14 residues. CDR3 residues: CASSPSAVSYEQYF. CDR3 DNA: TGTGCCAGCAGCCCCTCGGCAGTGAGCTACGAGCAGTACTTC.

This chain uses TRBV29-1 with TRBJ2-3, with a possible D match to TRBD2 (5 bases). The CDR3 totals 14 residues. The V gene's germline CDR1 is SQVTM and CDR2 ANQGSEA. The V end was cut by 4 bases, the J end by 3 bases, with 14 bases between. CDR3 residues: CSVGAVTGTDTQYF. The CDR3 nucleotides are TGCAGCGTTGGGGCAGTCACGGGGACAGATACGCAGTATTTT.

The gene calls are TRBV5-1 and TRBJ2-5, with 11 bases matching TRBD2. Germline V gene data show CDR1 as SGHRS and CDR2 as YFSETQ. This CDR3 spans 16 amino acids. With V trimmed by 5 bases and J by 2 bases, 8 bases remained unmatched. CDR3 DNA: TGCGCCAGCAGTAATTTAGCGGGGGGGCTTCAAGAGACCCAGTACTTC. As protein: CASSNLAGGLQETQYF.

The chain carries TRBV10-1 and TRBJ2-2; 8 nucleotides agree with TRBD2. With 5 bases clipped from V and 3 bases from J, the junction kept 5 bases outside the gene matches. Germline CDR1 is WNHNN and CDR2 is SYGVQD (reference sequence). The CDR3 consists of 15 residues. The CDR3 loop is CASSLETSDTGELFF. CDR3 nucleotides: TGCGCCAGCAGTTTGGAGACTAGCGACACCGGGGAGCTGTTTTTT.